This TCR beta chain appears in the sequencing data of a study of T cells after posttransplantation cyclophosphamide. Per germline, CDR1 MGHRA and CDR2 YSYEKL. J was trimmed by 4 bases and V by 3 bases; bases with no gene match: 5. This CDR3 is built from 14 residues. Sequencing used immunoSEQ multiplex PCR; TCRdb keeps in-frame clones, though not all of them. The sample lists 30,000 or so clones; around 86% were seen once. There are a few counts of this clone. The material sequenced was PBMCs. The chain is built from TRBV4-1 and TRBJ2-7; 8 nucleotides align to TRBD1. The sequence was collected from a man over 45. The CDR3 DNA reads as TGCGCCAGCAGCCAGGGGACAGGAAAGTACGAGCAGTACTTC. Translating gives CASSQGTGKYEQYF.